The clone carrying this T cell receptor (beta chain) was detected only a few times. Its specificity is not known. The sample belongs to a study of cytomegalovirus exposure and HLA in healthy donors. General study results and limits: It was only CMV serostatus that was available as immune exposure information. The majority of TCR sequences were rare, yet some public TCRs appeared in many donors. Reportedly, cytomegalovirus status was diagnosed with high sensitivity and specificity.

Primers for the PCR totalled 60 Vbeta and 13 Jbeta. Only in-frame clones appear in the TCRdb table, and some are missing; sequencing was by immunoSEQ multiplex PCR. The table has about 82,000 clones, approximately 80% seen once. The CDR3 runs 16 residues. Germline V gene data show CDR1 as SGHRS and CDR2 as YFSETQ. V was pared by 2 bases and J by 0 bases, with 13 bases between. This receptor was taken from a human donor in good health. Sample: PBMCs. V usage is TRBV5-1 and J usage is TRBJ2-3; D possibly corresponds to TRBD2 (6 bases). DNA for the CDR3: TGCGCCAGCAGCTTTCCAGCGGGTAAGAGCACAGATACGCAGTATTTT. This translates into CASSFPAGKSTDTQYF.